This record looks at one TCR beta chain sequence and its context. Its antigen is undetermined. The data were obtained in a study of cytomegalovirus exposure and HLA in healthy donors. Study findings and constraints: Sequence variants that were highly shared formed a cluster that was likely a sequencing artifact. Researchers catalogued about 150 TCR beta chains as cytomegalovirus-associated.

PCR used 60 Vbeta primers and 13 Jbeta primers. Clones were sequenced by immunoSEQ multiplex PCR, and TCRdb holds only the in-frame ones, with some missing. The sample consists of roughly 150,000 clones, around four fifths of them appearing once. Specimen: PBMCs. This TCR was recovered from a man younger than 35 in good health and CMV-seropositive.

The CDR3 nucleotides are TGTGCCAGCAGCTTACTGAGAAATGAGCAGTTCTTC. As protein: CASSLLRNEQFF. J is TRBJ2-1 and V is TRBV7-6, with D uncertain. The CDR3 runs 12 residues. From germline, CDR1 is SGHVS and CDR2 FNYEAQ. Trimming removed 2 bases from V and 7 bases from J, with 6 bases in between. The full variable domain, its missing parts supplied by reference TRBV7-6 and TRBJ2-1, is GAGVSQSPRYKVTKRGQDVALRCDPISGHVSLYWYRQALGQGPEFLTYFNYEAQQDKSGLPNDRFSAERPEGSISTLTIQRTEQRDSAMYRCASSLLRNEQFFGPGTRLTVL.